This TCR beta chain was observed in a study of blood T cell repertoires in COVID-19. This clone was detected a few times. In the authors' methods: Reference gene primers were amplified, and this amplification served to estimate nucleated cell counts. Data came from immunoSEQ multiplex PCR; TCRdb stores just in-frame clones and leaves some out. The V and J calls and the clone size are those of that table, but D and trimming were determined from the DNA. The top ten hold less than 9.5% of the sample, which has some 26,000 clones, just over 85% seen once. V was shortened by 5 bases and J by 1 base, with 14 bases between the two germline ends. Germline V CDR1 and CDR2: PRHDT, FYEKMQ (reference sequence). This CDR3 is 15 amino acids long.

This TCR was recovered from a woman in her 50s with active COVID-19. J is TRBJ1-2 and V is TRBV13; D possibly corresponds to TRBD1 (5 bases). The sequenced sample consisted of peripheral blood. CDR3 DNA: TGTGCCAGCAGCCGTGACAGCAACCTTAACTATGGCTACACCTTC. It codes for CASSRDSNLNYGYTF.